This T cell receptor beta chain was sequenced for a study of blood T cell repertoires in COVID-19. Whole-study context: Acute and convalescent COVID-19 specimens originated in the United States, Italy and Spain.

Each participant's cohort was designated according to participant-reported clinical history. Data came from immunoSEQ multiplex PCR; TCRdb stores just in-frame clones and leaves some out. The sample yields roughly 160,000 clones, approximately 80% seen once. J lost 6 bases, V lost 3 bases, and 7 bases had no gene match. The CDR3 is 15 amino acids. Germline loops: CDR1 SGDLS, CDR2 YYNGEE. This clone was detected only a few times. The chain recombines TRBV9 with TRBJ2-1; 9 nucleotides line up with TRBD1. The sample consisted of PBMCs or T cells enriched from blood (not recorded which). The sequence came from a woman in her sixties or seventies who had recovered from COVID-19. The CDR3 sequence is CASSARDRAGNEQFF. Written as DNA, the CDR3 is TGTGCCAGCAGCGCCCGGGACAGGGCGGGCAATGAGCAGTTCTTC.